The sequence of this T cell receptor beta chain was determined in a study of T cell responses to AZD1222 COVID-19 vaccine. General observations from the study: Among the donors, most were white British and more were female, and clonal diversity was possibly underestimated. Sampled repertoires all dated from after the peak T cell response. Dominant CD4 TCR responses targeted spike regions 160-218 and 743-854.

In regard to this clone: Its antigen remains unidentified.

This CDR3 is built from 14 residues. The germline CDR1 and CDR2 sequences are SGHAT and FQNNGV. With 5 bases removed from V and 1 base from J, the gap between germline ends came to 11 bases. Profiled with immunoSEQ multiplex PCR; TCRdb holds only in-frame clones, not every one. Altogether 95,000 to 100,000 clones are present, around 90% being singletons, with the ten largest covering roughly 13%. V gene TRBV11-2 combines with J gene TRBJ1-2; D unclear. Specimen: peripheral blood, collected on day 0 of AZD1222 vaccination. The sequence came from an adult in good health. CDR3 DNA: TGTGCCAGCAGCCTGGGAGGAAATAACTATGGCTACACCTTC. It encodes CASSLGGNNYGYTF.